This T cell receptor beta chain was sequenced for a study of T cells in Graves' hyperthyroidism and ophthalmopathy. Study-level information: Specimen type is peripheral blood, collected at initial diagnosis prior to any treatment. Study outcomes and limitations: Ophthalmopathy could be told apart from stable hyperthyroidism with a 13 V-J model.

This clonotype was seen a few times. No antigen is known for it. TCR beta CDR3 sequences were amplified from RNA transcripts. The TCR CDR3 first-round RT-PCR relied on the HTBI primer set. TCRdb re-called the multiplex PCR reads through MiXCR, storing one row per CDR3 protein. The sample includes under 350,000 distinct CDR3 sequences, 15% to 20% of them seen just once. Sequenced input: blood. The source of this sequence is a woman aged 55-70 years with Graves' ophthalmopathy.

The CDR3: CASSSDVRDTQYF. DNA of the CDR3: TGTGCCAGCAGCTCCGACGTAAGAGATACGCAGTATTTT. The chain employs TRBV11-3 and TRBJ2-3; no firm D call. The V gene's germline CDR1 is SGHNT and CDR2 YENEEA. Trimming stripped 4 bases from V and 5 bases from J, with 10 bases between. The CDR3 is 13 residues long.